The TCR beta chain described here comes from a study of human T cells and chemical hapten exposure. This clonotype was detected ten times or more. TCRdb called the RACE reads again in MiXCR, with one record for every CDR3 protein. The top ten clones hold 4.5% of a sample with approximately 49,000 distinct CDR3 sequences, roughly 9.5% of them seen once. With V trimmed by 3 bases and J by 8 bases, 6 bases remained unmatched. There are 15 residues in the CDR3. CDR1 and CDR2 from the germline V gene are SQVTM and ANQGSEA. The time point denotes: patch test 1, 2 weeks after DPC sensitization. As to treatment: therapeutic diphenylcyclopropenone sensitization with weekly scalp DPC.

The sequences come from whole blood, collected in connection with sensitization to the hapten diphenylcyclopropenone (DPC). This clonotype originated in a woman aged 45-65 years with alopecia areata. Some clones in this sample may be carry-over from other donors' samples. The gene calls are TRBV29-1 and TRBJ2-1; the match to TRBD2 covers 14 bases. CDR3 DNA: TGCAGCGTTGACCTGGGACTAGCGGGAGTGGATGAGCAGTTCTTC. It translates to CSVDLGLAGVDEQFF.